A selection of T cell receptor beta chains follows, all from one sample in a study of blood T cell repertoires in COVID-19. TCRdb's copy holds only in-frame clones and misses some; the assay was immunoSEQ multiplex PCR. The sample consists of some 210,000 clones, 89% of them appearing once. Material: peripheral blood. These receptors were collected from a woman in her 40s with acute or convalescent COVID-19. The CDR3 runs from the conserved cysteine through the conserved F or W. The D gene is left open where the match is weak. Clone size is stated in some rows and not others, as once, few, many or a class when expanded.

j_gene: TRBJ1-4; v_gene: TRBV5-1; d_gene: -; abundance: -; CDR3nt: TGCGCCAGCAGCTTGGGAGGGACACCCCTTAATGAAAAACTGTTTTTT; CDR3aa: CASSLGGTPLNEKLFF
j_gene: TRBJ2-2; v_gene: TRBV30; d_gene: TRBD2; abundance: -; CDR3nt: TGTGCCTGGCGGGGGGGGGAGGTCACCGGGGAGCTGTTTTTT; CDR3aa: CAWRGGEVTGELFF
j_gene: TRBJ1-1; v_gene: TRBV9; d_gene: -; abundance: -; CDR3nt: TGTGCCAGCAGCGTATCCGTTAGGGAGGGGTACACTGAAGCTTTCTTT; CDR3aa: CASSVSVREGYTEAFF
j_gene: TRBJ1-4; v_gene: TRBV6-5; d_gene: TRBD1; abundance: -; CDR3nt: TGTGCCAGCGGCAGGGGGCGTGAAAAACTGTTTTTT; CDR3aa: CASGRGREKLFF
j_gene: TRBJ2-1; v_gene: TRBV2; d_gene: -; abundance: -; CDR3nt: TGTGCCAGCATTAGATCTAGCTCCTACAATGAGCAGTTCTTC; CDR3aa: CASIRSSSYNEQFF
j_gene: TRBJ1-2; v_gene: TRBV6-5; d_gene: -; abundance: -; CDR3nt: TGTGCCAGCAGTTACTCGATGGCCCTGGGGCACTATGGCTACACCTTC; CDR3aa: CASSYSMALGHYGYTF
j_gene: TRBJ2-3; v_gene: TRBV19; d_gene: -; abundance: -; CDR3nt: TGTGCCAGTGGCAGTAGCGGAGATTTTTACACAGATACGCAGTATTTT; CDR3aa: CASGSSGDFYTDTQYF
j_gene: TRBJ1-4; v_gene: TRBV5-1; d_gene: TRBD1; abundance: -; CDR3nt: TGCGCCAGCAGCTTGGGTAGGACAGGGGTTTTCTCAACTAATGAAAAACTGTTTTTT; CDR3aa: CASSLGRTGVFSTNEKLFF
j_gene: TRBJ1-5; v_gene: TRBV10-3; d_gene: -; abundance: -; CDR3nt: TGTGCCATCAATCAGGGATTAAATCAGCCCCAGCATTTT; CDR3aa: CAINQGLNQPQHF
j_gene: TRBJ1-5; v_gene: TRBV9; d_gene: -; abundance: once; CDR3nt: TGTGCCAGCAGCCCCGGAGGGGCCGGCAATCAGCCCCAGCATTTT; CDR3aa: CASSPGGAGNQPQHF
j_gene: TRBJ2-5; v_gene: TRBV19; d_gene: -; abundance: -; CDR3nt: TGTGCCAGTTCCGGCTGGGGCGCGGTGGAGACCCAGTACTTC; CDR3aa: CASSGWGAVETQYF
j_gene: TRBJ1-4; v_gene: TRBV5-6; d_gene: -; abundance: -; CDR3nt: TGTGCCAGCAGCCCCACTGCAACTAATGAAAAACTGTTTTTT; CDR3aa: CASSPTATNEKLFF
j_gene: TRBJ1-5; v_gene: TRBV5-1; d_gene: -; abundance: -; CDR3nt: TGCGCCAGCAGCTTGGGACAGGACAATCAGCCCCAGCATTTT; CDR3aa: CASSLGQDNQPQHF
j_gene: TRBJ1-6; v_gene: TRBV5-1; d_gene: -; abundance: -; CDR3nt: TGCGCCAGCAGCACTACAGGGTTAGGATCACCCCTCCACTTT; CDR3aa: CASSTTGLGSPLHF
j_gene: TRBJ1-5; v_gene: TRBV2; d_gene: TRBD1; abundance: -; CDR3nt: TGTGCCAGCAGTGGGGGCTACAGGGGCCCCGCTAATTTTCAGCCCCAGCATTTT; CDR3aa: CASSGGYRGPANFQPQHF
j_gene: TRBJ1-2; v_gene: TRBV28; d_gene: -; abundance: -; CDR3nt: TGTGCCAGCAGAGTAGGGGCCACACAGGGAATCTATGGCTACACCTTC; CDR3aa: CASRVGATQGIYGYTF